The present TCR beta chain was sequenced within a study of blood T cells in healthy people across ages. Across the whole study: When template switching was applied, about one barcoded beta molecule was captured per two T cells.

Isolated PBMCs totaled at least 6 million in each sample. The CDR3 covers 17 residues. The V and J ends lost 6 bases and 5 bases, in that order; junction bases with no gene match: 12. CDR1 is SEHNR and CDR2 is FQNEAQ in the germline V gene (reference sequence). Study-wide results and caveats: Roughly linear declines in TCR beta diversity per million T cells occurred with age.

A remark on this clonotype: Antigen: not known.

Together with a sample-barcoded 5' primer, a J-beta primer mix was included in a second PCR lasting about 6 to 11 cycles. TCRdb ran MiXCR on the 5' RACE reads and lists one entry per CDR3 protein. This table holds more than 450,000 distinct CDR3 sequences, roughly a quarter found once. These data also formed part of another study, on T cells of mothers and their children. As that study records: The extracted RNA was employed in its entirety for cDNA synthesis, at roughly 1.4 ug per 15 ul.

The chain has TRBV7-9 and TRBJ2-2; TRBD2 agrees at 10 bases. This TCR was sampled from a boy aged 2-9 years in good health. The sequencing sample was made of blood. The CDR3 coding sequence is TGTGCCAGCAGTCAGACCCTAGCGGGAGTTCTAACCGGGGAGCTGTTTTTT. Amino acids: CASSQTLAGVLTGELFF. The full variable domain, its missing parts supplied by reference TRBV7-9 and TRBJ2-2, is DTGVSQNPRHKITKRGQNVTFRCDPISEHNRLYWYRQTLGQGPEFLTYFQNEAQLEKSRLLSDRFSAERPKGSFSTLEIQRTEQGDSAMYLCASSQTLAGVLTGELFFGEGSRLTVL.